The clone carrying this T cell receptor (beta chain) was seen only a few times. Sequencing was performed with immunoSEQ multiplex PCR; in TCRdb, only in-frame clones are kept and a portion is missing. The sample lists some 87,000 clones, roughly four fifths occurring once. The data were obtained in a study of CD8 T cell repertoires and HIV-1 epitope variants. Study background: Controls were a CMV, EBV and flu peptide pool, Ebola AY9 negative control, and no-peptide well. Epitopes were three Gag families plus Nef HW9 and YT9. An uncultured baseline aliquot held 1M T cells.

V shed 2 bases and J shed 1 base, with 8 bases lying between them. The V gene's germline CDR1 is SGHDN and CDR2 FVKESK. The CDR3 covers 14 residues. The specimen was uncultured baseline CD8+ T cells from peripheral blood mononuclear cells (PBMCs). The clonotype originates from a male donor with HIV. The chain has TRBV14 and TRBJ1-1, with a tentative D call TRBD1 (5 bases). The CDR3 loop reads CASSQWDGNTEAFF. As DNA, the CDR3 is TGTGCCAGCAGCCAATGGGACGGGAACACTGAAGCTTTCTTT.